Listed below are T cell receptor beta chains from one sample, sequenced in a study of Graves' ophthalmopathy and Graves' hyperthyroidism. Via MiXCR, TCRdb re-called the multiplex PCR reads, giving one row per CDR3 protein. The table has around 660,000 distinct CDR3 sequences, more than 40% seen once. The sample consisted of peripheral blood. The receptors were gathered from an adult man with Graves' ophthalmopathy. The CDR3 runs from the conserved cysteine through the conserved F or W. D genes are given only for firm matches. Clone size is given for some rows only: seen once, a few or many times, or a class if the clone is expanded.

v_gene: TRBV6-5; d_gene: .; j_gene: TRBJ2-2; abundance: .; CDR3aa: CASSYIQGLNTGELFF; CDR3nt: TGTGCCAGCAGTTACATTCAGGGGTTGAACACCGGGGAGCTGTTTTTT
v_gene: TRBV7-9; d_gene: TRBD1; j_gene: TRBJ1-5; abundance: many; CDR3aa: CASSLDRDQPQHF; CDR3nt: TGCGCCAGCAGCCTTGACAGGGATCAGCCCCAGCATTTT
v_gene: TRBV2; d_gene: .; j_gene: TRBJ2-5; abundance: many; CDR3aa: CASSEEGTETQYF; CDR3nt: TGTGCCAGCAGTGAGGAGGGAACTGAGACCCAGTACTTC
v_gene: TRBV2; d_gene: .; j_gene: TRBJ2-5; abundance: .; CDR3aa: CASVGETQYF; CDR3nt: TGTGCCAGCGTTGGTGAGACCCAGTACTTC
v_gene: TRBV15; d_gene: .; j_gene: TRBJ2-6; abundance: .; CDR3aa: CATSRELFSGANVLTF; CDR3nt: TGTGCCACCAGCAGAGAGCTATTTTCTGGGGCCAACGTCCTGACTTTC
v_gene: TRBV2; d_gene: TRBD1; j_gene: TRBJ1-2; abundance: .; CDR3aa: CASSEKRTGNYGYTF; CDR3nt: TGTGCCAGCAGTGAAAAGAGGACAGGGAACTATGGCTACACCTTC
v_gene: TRBV20-1; d_gene: .; j_gene: TRBJ1-5; abundance: many; CDR3aa: CSAQEVDQPQHF; CDR3nt: TGCAGTGCACAGGAGGTTGATCAGCCCCAGCATTTT
v_gene: TRBV10-3; d_gene: TRBD2; j_gene: TRBJ2-5; abundance: .; CDR3aa: CAISEGGTSGGQETQYF; CDR3nt: TGTGCCATCAGTGAGGGGGGGACTAGCGGGGGACAAGAGACCCAGTACTTC
v_gene: TRBV6-5; d_gene: TRBD1; j_gene: TRBJ1-5; abundance: many; CDR3aa: CASSYSRGGGNNQPQHF; CDR3nt: TGTGCCAGCAGTTACTCGAGAGGGGGCGGAAACAATCAGCCCCAGCATTTT
v_gene: TRBV29-1; d_gene: .; j_gene: TRBJ1-2; abundance: many; CDR3aa: CSVPPAGAQRGYTF; CDR3nt: TGCAGCGTCCCCCCCGCAGGGGCACAGCGTGGCTACACCTTC
v_gene: TRBV5-6; d_gene: .; j_gene: TRBJ2-5; abundance: few; CDR3aa: CASSLMSGVWETQYF; CDR3nt: TGTGCCAGCAGCTTAATGTCAGGGGTGTGGGAGACCCAGTACTTC
v_gene: TRBV15; d_gene: .; j_gene: TRBJ2-7; abundance: many; CDR3aa: CATSLGTTPNHEQYF; CDR3nt: TGTGCCACCAGTCTTGGGACAACTCCTAACCACGAGCAGTACTTC
v_gene: TRBV29-1; d_gene: TRBD2; j_gene: TRBJ2-7; abundance: .; CDR3aa: CSGQTSGGSYEQYF; CDR3nt: TGCAGCGGCCAGACTAGCGGGGGTTCCTACGAGCAGTACTTC
v_gene: TRBV20-1; d_gene: .; j_gene: TRBJ1-2; abundance: .; CDR3aa: CSARDSRSGGYFYGYTF; CDR3nt: TGCAGTGCTAGAGATAGTCGTTCCGGGGGCTACTTCTATGGCTACACCTTC